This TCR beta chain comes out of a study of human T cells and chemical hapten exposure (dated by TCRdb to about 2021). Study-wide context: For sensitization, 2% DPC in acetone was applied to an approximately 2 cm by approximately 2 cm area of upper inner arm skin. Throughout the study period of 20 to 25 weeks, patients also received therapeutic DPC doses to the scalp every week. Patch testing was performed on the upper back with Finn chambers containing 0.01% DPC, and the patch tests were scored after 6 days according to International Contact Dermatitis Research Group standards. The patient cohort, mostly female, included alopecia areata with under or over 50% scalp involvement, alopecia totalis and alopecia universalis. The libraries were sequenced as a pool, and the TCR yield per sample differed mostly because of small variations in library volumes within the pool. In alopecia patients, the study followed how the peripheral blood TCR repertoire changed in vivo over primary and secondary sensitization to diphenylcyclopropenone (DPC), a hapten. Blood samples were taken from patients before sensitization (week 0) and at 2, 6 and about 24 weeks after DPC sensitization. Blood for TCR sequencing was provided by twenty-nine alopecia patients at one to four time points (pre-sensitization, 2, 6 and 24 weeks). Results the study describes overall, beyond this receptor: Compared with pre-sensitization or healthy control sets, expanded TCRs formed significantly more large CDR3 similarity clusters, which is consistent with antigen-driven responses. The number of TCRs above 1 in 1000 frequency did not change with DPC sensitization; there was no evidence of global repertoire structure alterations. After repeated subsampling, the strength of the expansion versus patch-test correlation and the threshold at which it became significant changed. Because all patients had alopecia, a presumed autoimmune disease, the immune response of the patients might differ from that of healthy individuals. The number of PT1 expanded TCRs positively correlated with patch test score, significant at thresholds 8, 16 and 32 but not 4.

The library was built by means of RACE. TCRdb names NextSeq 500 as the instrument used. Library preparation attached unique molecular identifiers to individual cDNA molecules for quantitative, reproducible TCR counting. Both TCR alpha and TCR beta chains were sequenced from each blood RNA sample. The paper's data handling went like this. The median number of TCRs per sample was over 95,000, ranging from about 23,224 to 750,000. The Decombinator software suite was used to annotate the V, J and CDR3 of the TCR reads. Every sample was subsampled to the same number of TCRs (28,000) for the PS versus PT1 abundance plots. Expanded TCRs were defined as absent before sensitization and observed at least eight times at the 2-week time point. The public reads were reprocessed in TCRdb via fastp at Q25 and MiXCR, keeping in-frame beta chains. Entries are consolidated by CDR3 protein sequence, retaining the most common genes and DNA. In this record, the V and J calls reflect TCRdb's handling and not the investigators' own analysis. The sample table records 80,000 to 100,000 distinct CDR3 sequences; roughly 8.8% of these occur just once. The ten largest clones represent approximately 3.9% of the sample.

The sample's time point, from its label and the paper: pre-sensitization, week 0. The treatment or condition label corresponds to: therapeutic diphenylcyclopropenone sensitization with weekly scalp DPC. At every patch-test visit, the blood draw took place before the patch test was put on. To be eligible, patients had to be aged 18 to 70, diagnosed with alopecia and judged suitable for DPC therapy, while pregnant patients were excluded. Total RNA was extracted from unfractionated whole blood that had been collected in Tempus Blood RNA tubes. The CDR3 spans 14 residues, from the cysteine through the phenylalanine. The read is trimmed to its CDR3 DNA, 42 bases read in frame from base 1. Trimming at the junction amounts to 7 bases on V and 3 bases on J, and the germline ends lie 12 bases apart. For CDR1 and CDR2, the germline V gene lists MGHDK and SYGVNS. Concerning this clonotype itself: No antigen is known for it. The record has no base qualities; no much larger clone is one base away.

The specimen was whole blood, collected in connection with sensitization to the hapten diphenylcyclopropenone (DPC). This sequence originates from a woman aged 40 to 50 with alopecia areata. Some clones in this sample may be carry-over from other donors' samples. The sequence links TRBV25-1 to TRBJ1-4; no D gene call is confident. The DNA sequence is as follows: TGTGCCAGCACTCCGGATAGGGCTAATGAAAAACTGTTTTTT. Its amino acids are CASTPDRANEKLFF.